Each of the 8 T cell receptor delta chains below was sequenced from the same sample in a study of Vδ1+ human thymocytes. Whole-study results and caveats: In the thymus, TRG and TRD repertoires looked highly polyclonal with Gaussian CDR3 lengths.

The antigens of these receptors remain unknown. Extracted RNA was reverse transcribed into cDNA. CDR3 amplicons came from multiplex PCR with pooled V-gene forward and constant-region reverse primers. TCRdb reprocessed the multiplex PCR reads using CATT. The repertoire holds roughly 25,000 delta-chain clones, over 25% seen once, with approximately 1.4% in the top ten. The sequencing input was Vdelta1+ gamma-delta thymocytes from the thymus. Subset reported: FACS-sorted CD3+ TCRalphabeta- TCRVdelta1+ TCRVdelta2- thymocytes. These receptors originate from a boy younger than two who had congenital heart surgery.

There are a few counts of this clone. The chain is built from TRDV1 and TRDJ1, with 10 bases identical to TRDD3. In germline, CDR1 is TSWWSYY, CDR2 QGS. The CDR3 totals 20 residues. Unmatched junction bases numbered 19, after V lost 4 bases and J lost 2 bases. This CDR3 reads CALGGLRLPPLLGDTDKLIF. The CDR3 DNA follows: TGTGCTCTTGGGGGGTTACGCCTACCGCCTTTACTGGGGGATACCGATAAACTCATCTTT.

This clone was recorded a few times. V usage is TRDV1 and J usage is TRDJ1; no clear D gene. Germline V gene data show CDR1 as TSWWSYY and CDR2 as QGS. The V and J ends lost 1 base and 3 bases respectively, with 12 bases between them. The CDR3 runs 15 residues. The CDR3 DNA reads TGTGCTCTTGGGGAACCCTTGGGACCCCCCGATAAACTCATCTTT. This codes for CALGEPLGPPDKLIF.

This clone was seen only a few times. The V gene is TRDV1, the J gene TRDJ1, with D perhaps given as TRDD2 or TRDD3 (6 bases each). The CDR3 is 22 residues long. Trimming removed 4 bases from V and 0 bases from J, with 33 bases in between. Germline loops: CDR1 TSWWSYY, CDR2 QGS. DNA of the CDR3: TGTGCTCTTGGGGGGGTCCTACGCCAAAGGGGATCCTGGTTCTTGTACACCGATAAACTCATCTTT. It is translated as CALGGVLRQRGSWFLYTDKLIF.

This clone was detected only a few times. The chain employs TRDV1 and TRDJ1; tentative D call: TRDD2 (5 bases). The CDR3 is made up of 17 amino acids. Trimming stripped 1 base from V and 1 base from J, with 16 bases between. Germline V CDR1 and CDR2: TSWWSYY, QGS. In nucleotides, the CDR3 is TGTGCTCTTGGGGAACGGGTCTTCCCCCTAACCACCGATAAACTCATCTTT. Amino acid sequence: CALGERVFPLTTDKLIF.

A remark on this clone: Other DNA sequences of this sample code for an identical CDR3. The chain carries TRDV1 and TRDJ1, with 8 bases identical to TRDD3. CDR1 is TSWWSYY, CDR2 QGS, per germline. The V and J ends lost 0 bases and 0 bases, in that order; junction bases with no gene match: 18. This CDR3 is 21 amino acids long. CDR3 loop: CALGELPYPRLLGDHTDKLIF. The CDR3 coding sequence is TGTGCTCTTGGGGAACTACCCTACCCTCGTTTGCTGGGGGACCACACCGATAAACTCATCTTT.

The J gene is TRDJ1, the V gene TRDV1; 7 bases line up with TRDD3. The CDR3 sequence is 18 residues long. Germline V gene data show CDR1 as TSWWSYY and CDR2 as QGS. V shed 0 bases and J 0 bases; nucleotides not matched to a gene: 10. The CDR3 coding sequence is TGTGCTCTTGGGGAACTACAGTGGGGGACCTGGGACACCGATAAACTCATCTTT. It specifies CALGELQWGTWDTDKLIF.

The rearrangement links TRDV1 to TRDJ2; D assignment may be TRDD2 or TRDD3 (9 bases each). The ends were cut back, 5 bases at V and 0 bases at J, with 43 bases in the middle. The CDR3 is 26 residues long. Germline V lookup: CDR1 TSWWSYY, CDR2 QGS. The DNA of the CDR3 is TGTGCTCTTGGGCCCACCCGGGCCTTCCTACTTCCCTTGGGGGATAATCATACCTCTTTGACAGCACAACTCTTCTTT. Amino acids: CALGPTRAFLLPLGDNHTSLTAQLFF.

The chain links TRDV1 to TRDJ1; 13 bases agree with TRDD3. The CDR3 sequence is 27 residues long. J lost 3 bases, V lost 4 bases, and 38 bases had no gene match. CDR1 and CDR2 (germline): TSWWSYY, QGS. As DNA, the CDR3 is TGTGCTCTTGGGGGACTCCCCGGGTTTCCGGTCTACTGGGGGATACGACCTGGCGGTTCCCACGCCGATAAACTCATCTTT. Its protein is CALGGLPGFPVYWGIRPGGSHADKLIF.